The 17 T cell receptor beta chains below were found in one sample sequenced in a study of blood T cell repertoires in COVID-19. Sequencing was performed with immunoSEQ multiplex PCR; in TCRdb, only in-frame clones are kept and a portion is missing. Of about 310,000 clones in the sample, 90% were seen once. The material sequenced was peripheral blood. These receptors were collected from a middle-aged woman with COVID-19, enrolled during active disease.

The gene calls are TRBV5-1 and TRBJ1-1; 9 nucleotides align to TRBD1. The CDR3 loop spans 16 amino acids. Germline V gives CDR1 SGHRS, CDR2 YFSETQ. Trimming at V came to 0 bases and at J to 5 bases, leaving 8 bases not matched to a gene. The CDR3 here is CASSLDLTGGRTEAFF. The DNA of the CDR3 is TGCGCCAGCAGCTTGGATCTGACAGGGGGGAGAACTGAAGCTTTCTTT.

J is TRBJ2-7 and V is TRBV2; D perhaps matches TRBD2 (6 bases). Deletions cut 6 bases from V and 1 base from J, with 16 bases between. The germline CDR1 and CDR2 sequences are SNHLY and FYNNEI. This CDR3 region has 15 residues. In nucleotides, the CDR3 is TGTGCCAGCAGCGCCCCCGGGGGAACTTCCTACGAGCAGTACTTC. This translates into CASSAPGGTSYEQYF.

The chain combines TRBV7-6 with TRBJ1-1; maybe TRBD1 (6 bases). Trimming left V 2 bases short and J 5 bases short, with 15 bases between. Germline V CDR1 and CDR2: SGHVS, FNYEAQ. There are 15 residues in the CDR3. DNA of the CDR3: TGTGCCAGCAGCTTATTGGAACAGGGTGGAACTGAAGCTTTCTTT. Its translation: CASSLLEQGGTEAFF. The full variable domain, completed using reference TRBV7-6 and TRBJ1-1, is GAGVSQSPRYKVTKRGQDVALRCDPISGHVSLYWYRQALGQGPEFLTYFNYEAQQDKSGLPNDRFSAERPEGSISTLTIQRTEQRDSAMYRCASSLLEQGGTEAFFGQGTRLTVV.

V usage is TRBV6-2 or TRBV6-3 and J usage is TRBJ2-7, with 11 nucleotides matching TRBD1. CDR3 length equals 17 residues. From germline, CDR1 is MNHEY and CDR2 SVGEGT. J gave up 0 bases and V 2 bases, and 6 bases lay outside the gene matches. CDR3 region: CASSYPRTGGSSYEQYF. The CDR3 DNA reads as TGTGCCAGCAGTTACCCCCGGACAGGGGGCAGCTCCTACGAGCAGTACTTC.

The genes are TRBV6-5 and TRBJ1-2; 8 bases align to TRBD1. The V gene end was trimmed by 5 bases and the J gene end by 3 bases; junction bases not matched to a gene: 8. The germline V gene has CDR1 MNHEY and CDR2 SVGAGI. This CDR3 comprises 15 residues. CDR3 amino acids: CASSPHRGWDYGYTF. Here the CDR3 DNA reads TGTGCCAGCAGTCCTCACAGGGGGTGGGACTATGGCTACACCTTC.

This clone was seen just once. This chain joins TRBV7-2 and TRBJ1-2; possible D gene TRBD1, 5 bases. Trimming cost V 6 bases and J 2 bases, with 13 bases left between them. The CDR3 is 14 amino acids. Germline assignment: CDR1 SGHTA and CDR2 FQGNSA. Here the CDR3 reads CASRRGTGNYGYTF. DNA of the CDR3: TGTGCCAGCAGACGGGGGACGGGGAACTATGGCTACACCTTC.

On this clone: The sample has other DNA sequences that encode this CDR3 too. V and J are TRBV3-1 (or the pseudogene TRBV3-2) and TRBJ1-2; no reliable D call. The CDR3 length is 12 residues. Trimming took off 1 base at V and 8 bases at J, with 8 bases between the two ends. Germline CDR1 is LGHDT and CDR2 is YNNKEL (reference sequence). The CDR3: CASSQATGGYTF. CDR3 DNA: TGTGCCAGCAGCCAAGCCACCGGGGGCTACACCTTC.

J is TRBJ2-5 and V is TRBV5-6; 8 nucleotides agree with TRBD1. V was clipped by 1 base and J by 5 bases; unmatched bases: 13. The CDR3 sequence is 17 residues long. The V gene's germline CDR1 is SGHDT and CDR2 YYEEEE. The CDR3 DNA reads as TGTGCCAGCAGCTTGCTTACAGGGGGGATAAAGGGGGAGACCCAGTACTTC. Translated: CASSLLTGGIKGETQYF.

The chain employs TRBV15 and TRBJ2-5; possibly TRBD1 for D (6 bases). Germline V lookup: CDR1 LNHNV, CDR2 YYDKDF (reference sequence). The CDR3 spans 15 residues. The V end was cut by 5 bases, the J end by 0 bases, with 13 bases between. The DNA of the CDR3 is TGTGCCACCAGCGGCAACAGGGCAAACCAAGAGACCCAGTACTTC. Its translation is CATSGNRANQETQYF. The full variable domain, in which reference TRBV15 and TRBJ2-5 provide the parts outside the CDR3, is DAMVIQNPRYQVTQFGKPVTLSCSQTLNHNVMYWYQQKSSQAPKLLFHYYDKDFNNEADTPDNFQSRRPNTSFCFLDIRSPGLGDTAMYLCATSGNRANQETQYFGPGTRLLVL.

The chain couples TRBV20-1 to TRBJ2-7; D might be TRBD1 (6 bases). This CDR3 comprises 11 residues. Trimming took 2 bases from V and 4 from J, leaving 6 bases between them. CDR1 and CDR2 from the germline V gene are DFQATT and SNEGSKA (reference sequence). CDR3 residues: CSARRGYEQYF. The DNA for the CDR3 is TGCAGTGCTAGAAGGGGGTACGAGCAGTACTTC.

The rearrangement uses TRBV5-5 and TRBJ1-5; D is perhaps TRBD1 (6 bases). The germline gives CDR1 SGHKS, CDR2 YYEKEE (reference sequence). With 1 base removed from V and 4 bases from J, the gap between germline ends came to 12 bases. This CDR3 is built from 15 residues. The CDR3 nucleotides read TGTGCCAGCAGCTTGTTTCTCAGGGGAAATCAGCCCCAGCATTTT. This translates into CASSLFLRGNQPQHF.

The chain employs TRBV7-9 and TRBJ2-3; weak D call: TRBD2 (5 bases). Trimming cost V 5 bases and J 3 bases, with 9 bases left between them. The CDR3 contains 13 residues. In germline, CDR1 is SEHNR, CDR2 FQNEAQ (reference sequence). The CDR3 DNA reads TGTGCCAGCAGCGAAAGGGAGACAGATACGCAGTATTTT. Protein product: CASSERETDTQYF.

In regard to this clone: The same CDR3 arises from other DNA sequences in this sample as well. The chain combines TRBV9 with TRBJ1-5, with D perhaps TRBD1 (5 bases). V lost 0 bases, J lost 4 bases, and 8 bases lay in between. The CDR3 totals 14 residues. Germline V gene lookup returns CDR1 SGDLS and CDR2 YYNGEE. Here the CDR3 reads CASSVGGGNQPQHF. CDR3 nucleotide sequence: TGTGCCAGCAGCGTAGGCGGGGGTAATCAGCCCCAGCATTTT.

V is TRBV19 and J is TRBJ1-5; D call uncertain. The V gene lost 4 bases and the J gene lost 1 base, with 8 bases spanning the gap. Per the germline V gene, CDR1 is LNHDA and CDR2 is SQIVND (reference sequence). The CDR3 loop spans 14 amino acids. The DNA of the CDR3 is TGTGCCAGTAGTAGGGGAGAAAGCAATCAGCCCCAGCATTTT. Translated, it gives CASSRGESNQPQHF.

V and J are TRBV7-2 and TRBJ1-4; 7 bases align to TRBD1. Germline CDR1 reads SGHTA; CDR2 reads FQGNSA. The J segment lost 5 bases and the V segment lost 7 bases, leaving 7 bases of the junction unmatched. CDR3 length: 14 amino acids. The DNA of the CDR3 is TGTGCCAGCACCGGGCAGGGGGTCAATGAAAAACTGTTTTTT. Residues: CASTGQGVNEKLFF.

The genes are TRBV5-1 and TRBJ1-2; D might be TRBD1 (5 bases). The CDR3 consists of 14 residues. Trimming left V 4 bases short and J 4 bases short, with 14 bases between. From germline, CDR1 is SGHRS and CDR2 YFSETQ. The CDR3 protein is CASSRDGGSYGYTF. The DNA for the CDR3 is TGCGCCAGCAGCCGTGACGGGGGGAGCTATGGCTACACCTTC.

V gene TRBV15 combines with J gene TRBJ2-7, with 8 bases fitting TRBD1. CDR3 size: 15 residues. CDR1 is LNHNV and CDR2 is YYDKDF in the germline V gene (reference sequence). Trimming cost V 3 bases and J 3 bases; bases outside gene matches: 7. CDR3 region: CATSRVTGGIYEQYF. As DNA, the CDR3 is TGTGCCACCAGCAGGGTTACAGGGGGTATCTACGAGCAGTACTTC.